This is a list of T cell receptor beta chains from one sample in a study of chemoradiotherapy in HPV16-positive cancers. The table came from immunoSEQ multiplex PCR; TCRdb's copy has only in-frame clones and leaves some out. The data contain roughly 28,000 clones, roughly 82% of them seen just once; the ten biggest clones take up roughly 5.5%. The sample was blood, taken from a patient who underwent chemoradiotherapy. Receptors were obtained from a human donor with HPV-associated anogenital cancer. The CDR3 runs from the conserved cysteine through the conserved F or W. The order of the fields is D gene, clone size, V gene, J gene, CDR3 protein, CDR3 DNA. A D gene is named only where the DNA matches it firmly. Some rows mark clone size as missing; the rest say once, few, many or name a class of expanded clone.

-	-	TRBV11-2	TRBJ2-5	CASSLRGGLETQYF	TGTGCCAGCAGCTTACGGGGAGGACTAGAGACCCAGTACTTC
-	few	TRBV27	TRBJ1-2	CASSGGSGYGYTF	TGTGCCAGCAGTGGAGGGAGTGGGTATGGCTACACCTTC
-	-	TRBV5-1	TRBJ1-1	CASSWKRQDGEAFF	TGCGCCAGCAGCTGGAAAAGACAGGACGGTGAAGCTTTCTTT
-	-	TRBV14	TRBJ1-2	CASSENTVNYGYTF	TGTGCCAGCAGTGAAAATACAGTTAACTATGGCTACACCTTC
-	-	TRBV6-1	TRBJ1-6	CASSEGQVYNSPLHF	TGTGCCAGCAGTGAAGGACAGGTCTATAATTCACCCCTCCACTTT
-	few	TRBV19	TRBJ1-3	CASSHVEGISGNTIYF	TGTGCCAGTAGCCACGTGGAGGGTATCTCTGGAAACACCATATATTTT
TRBD1	-	TRBV2	TRBJ2-3	CASTRQGPTDTQYF	TGTGCCAGCACGAGACAGGGTCCCACAGATACGCAGTATTTT
TRBD2	-	TRBV25-1	TRBJ2-1	CASSEGLAGSRWFF	TGTGCCAGCAGTGAAGGTCTAGCGGGGAGCCGGTGGTTCTTC
-	-	TRBV10-3	TRBJ2-1	CAISESNRGEQFF	TGTGCCATCAGTGAGTCGAACCGGGGTGAGCAGTTCTTC
-	-	TRBV30	TRBJ1-2	CAWSLGSGANYGYTF	TGTGCCTGGAGTCTGGGGTCGGGGGCTAACTATGGCTACACCTTC
-	-	TRBV7-6	TRBJ1-5	CASSLGGMRDGNQPQHF	TGTGCCAGCAGCTTAGGAGGAATGCGGGATGGGAATCAGCCCCAGCATTTT
-	-	TRBV27	TRBJ2-1	CASSFAGTNYNEQFF	TGTGCCAGCAGTTTTGCAGGGACCAACTACAATGAGCAGTTCTTC
-	-	TRBV10-3	TRBJ2-3	CASRKGAGVSTDTQYF	TGTGCCAGCCGGAAGGGCGCAGGGGTTAGCACAGATACGCAGTATTTT
-	-	TRBV18	TRBJ2-1	CASSPPSTRPDNEQFF	TGTGCCAGCTCACCACCCTCCACTAGGCCTGACAATGAGCAGTTCTTC
-	-	TRBV5-4	TRBJ1-6	CASSLATANNSPLHF	TGTGCCAGCAGCTTGGCAACAGCTAATAATTCACCCCTCCACTTT
-	-	TRBV7-8	TRBJ1-1	CASSPPAAGRQNTEAFF	TGTGCCAGCAGCCCGCCCGCGGCCGGCAGGCAAAACACTGAAGCTTTCTTT
-	-	TRBV7-8	TRBJ2-2	CASSLVLTRELFF	TGTGCCAGCAGCTTAGTCCTTACCCGGGAGCTGTTTTTT
-	once	TRBV30	TRBJ2-2	CAWSENTGELFF	TGTGCCTGGAGCGAAAACACCGGGGAGCTGTTTTTT
TRBD1	-	TRBV5-1	TRBJ2-3	CASSPGQQGSTDTQYF	TGCGCCAGCAGCCCGGGACAGCAAGGAAGCACAGATACGCAGTATTTT
-	-	TRBV13	TRBJ2-2	CASSPGHLTGELFF	TGTGCCAGCAGCCCAGGGCATTTGACAGGGGAGCTGTTTTTT
TRBD1	-	TRBV6-1	TRBJ1-1	CASSQDRGRRTEAFF	TGTGCCAGCAGTCAAGACAGGGGGCGTAGAACTGAAGCTTTCTTT
TRBD1	-	TRBV5-5	TRBJ2-5	CASSFPFTGVKETQYF	TGTGCCAGCAGCTTCCCCTTTACAGGGGTTAAAGAGACCCAGTACTTC
-	-	TRBV2	TRBJ2-1	CARQAGMSYNEQFF	TGTGCCAGACAAGCGGGCATGTCCTACAATGAGCAGTTCTTC
-	-	TRBV6-1	TRBJ2-3	CASSEGVVADTQYF	TGTGCCAGCAGTGAAGGGGTAGTGGCAGATACGCAGTATTTT
-	-	TRBV5-6	TRBJ2-7	CASSLTGDRSYEQYF	TGTGCCAGCAGCTTAACAGGCGACAGGTCCTACGAGCAGTACTTC
-	-	TRBV27	TRBJ2-1	CASSLGGPGLYNEQFF	TGTGCCAGCAGTTTAGGAGGGCCCGGGCTATACAATGAGCAGTTCTTC
-	-	TRBV19	TRBJ1-2	CASSRAGAAENYGYTF	TGTGCCAGTAGTCGCGCCGGGGCAGCCGAGAACTATGGCTACACCTTC
-	-	TRBV28	TRBJ1-2	CASAGVKGYTF	TGTGCAAGCGCGGGGGTTAAAGGCTACACCTTC
-	-	TRBV11-3	TRBJ2-2	CASSLRDPGELFF	TGTGCCAGCAGCTTGAGGGACCCCGGGGAGCTGTTTTTT
-	-	TRBV29-1	TRBJ1-1	CSVDNGNTEAFF	TGCAGCGTTGATAATGGAAACACTGAAGCTTTCTTT
TRBD1	-	TRBV30	TRBJ1-1	CAWVRRDRGQEAFF	TGTGCCTGGGTCCGGCGGGACAGGGGGCAAGAAGCTTTCTTT
TRBD2	-	TRBV5-1	TRBJ2-5	CASRPGLAEQETQYF	TGCGCCAGCAGACCGGGACTAGCGGAGCAAGAGACCCAGTACTTC
TRBD1	-	TRBV15	TRBJ2-1	CATSRDGQRQGIMGDDYNEQFF	TGTGCCACCAGCAGAGATGGGCAGAGACAGGGCATTATGGGGGACGACTACAATGAGCAGTTCTTC
TRBD2	-	TRBV6-1	TRBJ2-3	CASSEASSGGDTQYF	TGTGCCAGCAGTGAAGCTTCCAGCGGGGGGGATACGCAGTATTTT
TRBD2	-	TRBV9	TRBJ2-3	CASSDQLAGAIEFTDTQYF	TGTGCCAGCAGCGACCAACTAGCGGGGGCCATTGAATTCACAGATACGCAGTATTTT
TRBD2	-	TRBV9	TRBJ2-3	CASSAQGLATDTQYF	TGTGCCAGCAGCGCCCAAGGACTAGCCACAGATACGCAGTATTTT
-	-	TRBV19	TRBJ1-2	CASSEGYSRDGYTF	TGTGCCAGTAGTGAGGGGTATAGTCGAGACGGCTACACCTTC
TRBD2	-	TRBV18	TRBJ2-6	CASSPGGGASGANVLTF	TGTGCCAGCTCACCAGGGGGGGGAGCCTCTGGGGCCAACGTCCTGACTTTC